The 29 T cell receptor beta chains reported below all come from one sample, sequenced in a study of cytomegalovirus exposure and HLA in healthy donors. Vbeta (60) and Jbeta (13) primers were used in the PCR. Clones were read by immunoSEQ multiplex PCR, and TCRdb kept only the in-frame ones, dropping some. The repertoire consists of about 82,000 clones, with about a tenth occurring once and the leading ten covering approximately 24%. What was sequenced was PBMCs. These receptors were obtained from a man between 60 and 75 years old in good health and CMV-seropositive.

This clone has a handful of counts. A far larger clone is a single base away, which makes a read error likely. Other nucleotide sequences in the sample specify the same CDR3. V is TRBV6-4 and J is TRBJ1-1, with D possibly being TRBD1 (6 bases). Germline loops: CDR1 MRHNA, CDR2 SNTAGT. The V and J ends lost 6 bases and 8 bases respectively, with 16 bases between them. CDR3 size: 13 residues. The CDR3 coding sequence is TGTGCCAGCAGCGCGACAGGCGCTGCGGAAGCTTTCTTT. Residues: CASSATGAAEAFF.

The rearrangement links TRBV28 to TRBJ1-5; no definite D call. The V end lost 5 bases, the J end lost 5 bases, and 7 bases lay between the germline ends. The CDR3 has 12 amino acids. From germline, CDR1 is MDHEN and CDR2 SYDVKM. CDR3 nucleotide sequence: TGTGCCAGCAGTGCGACTTATCAGCCCCAGCATTTT. Protein: CASSATYQPQHF.

The chain combines TRBV5-6 with TRBJ2-2; D gene ambiguous. The V and J ends lost 2 bases and 6 bases respectively, with 2 bases between them. Germline CDR1 reads SGHDT; CDR2 reads YYEEEE. The CDR3 is made up of 11 amino acids. CDR3 amino acids: CASSFSGELFF. CDR3 DNA: TGTGCCAGCAGCTTCTCCGGGGAGCTGTTTTTT. The full variable domain, its missing parts supplied by reference TRBV5-6 and TRBJ2-2, is DAGVTQSPTHLIKTRGQQVTLRCSPKSGHDTVSWYQQALGQGPQFIFQYYEEEERQRGNFPDRFSGHQFPNYSSELNVNALLLGDSALYLCASSFSGELFFGEGSRLTVL.

The J gene is TRBJ1-2, the V gene TRBV28, with D unresolved. The V gene lost 2 bases and the J gene lost 3 bases, with 7 bases spanning the gap. The CDR3 totals 13 residues. CDR1 and CDR2 (germline): MDHEN, SYDVKM. CDR3 residues: CASSLEDHYGYTF. The CDR3 DNA reads TGTGCCAGCAGTTTAGAGGATCACTATGGCTACACCTTC.

The chain is built from TRBV21-1 and TRBJ1-5. TRBV21-1 is tagged as a pseudogene. This CDR3 is built from 12 residues. The CDR3 here is CASSSSDQPQHF. The CDR3 DNA reads as TGTGCCAGCAGCAGTTCTGATCAGCCCCAGCATTTT.

This clone was recorded at least ten times. The chain combines TRBV7-6 with TRBJ2-3; TRBD2 matches 12 bases. V shed 3 bases, J shed 4 bases, and the junction held 8 bases outside the gene matches. The CDR3 has 17 residues. Germline lookup yields CDR1 SGHVS and CDR2 FNYEAQ. The CDR3 reads CASSLASGRVGADTQYF. In DNA, the CDR3 is TGTGCCAGCAGCTTGGCTAGCGGGAGGGTGGGAGCAGATACGCAGTATTTT.

This sequence joins TRBV11-2 and TRBJ1-2; 8 bases align to TRBD1. The length of the CDR3 is 16 residues. In germline, CDR1 is SGHAT, CDR2 FQNNGV. Unmatched junction bases numbered 16, after V lost 5 bases and J lost 8 bases. This chain's CDR3 is CASSPTVGTGLRGYTF. CDR3 nucleotide sequence: TGTGCCAGCAGCCCAACCGTCGGGACAGGCCTCAGAGGCTACACCTTC.

This clone was found a few times. This chain connects TRBV4-2 to TRBJ2-7; D is perhaps TRBD2 (5 bases). Trimming took off 0 bases at V and 3 bases at J, with 9 bases between the two ends. Germline CDR1 is LGHNA and CDR2 is YNFKEQ. CDR3 length: 14 amino acids. The CDR3 DNA is TGTGCCAGCAGCCAAGATCTAGCTAGCTACGAGCAGTACGTC. Protein sequence: CASSQDLASYEQYV.

This clone has just a few counts. The gene calls are TRBV4-1 and TRBJ2-5; TRBD1 matches at 8 bases. CDR1 is MGHRA, CDR2 YSYEKL, per germline. This CDR3 is built from 15 residues. Trimming took 1 base from V and 3 from J; bases not matched to a gene: 4. CDR3: CASSQGRTGKETQYF. In DNA, the CDR3 is TGCGCCAGCAGCCAAGGGAGGACAGGGAAAGAGACCCAGTACTTC.

The chain is built from TRBV18 and TRBJ1-6; no definite D call. The V gene's germline CDR1 is KGHSH and CDR2 LQKENI. The V end was cut by 2 bases, the J end by 0 bases, with 23 bases between. The CDR3 consists of 21 residues. The CDR3 region has the DNA TGTGCCAGCTCACCAAGGAGGATCCCGCCCCTGGATCGCTCCTATAATTCACCCCTCCACTTT. Amino acid sequence: CASSPRRIPPLDRSYNSPLHF.

This clone was observed a handful of times. The chain uses TRBV28 and TRBJ2-7, with D possibly being TRBD1 (6 bases). V was clipped by 2 bases and J by 6 bases, with 17 bases between them. The germline V gene has CDR1 MDHEN and CDR2 SYDVKM. CDR3 length: 15 residues. DNA for the CDR3: TGTGCCAGCAGTTTAATCAGGGGCAAGACGGGCGAGCAGTACTTC. Amino acids: CASSLIRGKTGEQYF.

This clone has only a few counts. This sequence joins TRBV6-5 and TRBJ1-5, with TRBD1 identical over 9 bases. The CDR3 spans 14 residues. Germline V gene lookup returns CDR1 MNHEY and CDR2 SVGAGI. After removal of 6 bases from V and 5 bases from J, the junction contained 5 bases not matched to a gene. The CDR3 loop is CASRPTGGDQPQHF. The CDR3 DNA follows: TGTGCCAGCAGACCAACAGGGGGCGATCAGCCCCAGCATTTT.

The V call is TRBV19, the J call TRBJ1-5; TRBD1 aligns across 7 bases. CDR1 is LNHDA, CDR2 SQIVND, per germline (reference sequence). The trim removed 4 bases at V and 3 bases at J, leaving 3 bases unmatched. This CDR3 has 14 amino acids. CDR3 protein: CASSSRGDNQPQHF. CDR3 bases: TGTGCCAGTAGTAGCAGGGGGGACAATCAGCCCCAGCATTTT.

This clone was detected only a few times. V gene TRBV10-3 combines with J gene TRBJ1-1; 8 nucleotides agree with TRBD1. The CDR3 length is 13 residues. Germline V gives CDR1 ENHRY, CDR2 SYGVKD. Trimming at V came to 10 bases and at J to 8 bases, leaving 12 bases not matched to a gene. The CDR3 loop is CASSATGAAEAFF. The CDR3 coding sequence is TGTGCCAGCAGCGCGACAGGGGCTGCGGAAGCTTTCTTT.

V and J are TRBV6-1 and TRBJ2-1; 8 bases are a match to TRBD2. CDR1 is MNHNS and CDR2 is SASEGT in the germline V gene. CDR3 size: 13 residues. Unmatched junction bases numbered 7, after V lost 7 bases and J lost 8 bases. Here the CDR3 reads CASTRTSPDEQFF. The CDR3 nucleotides are TGTGCCAGCACGAGGACTAGCCCGGATGAGCAGTTCTTC.

The V gene is TRBV7-8, the J gene TRBJ2-1; the match to TRBD2 covers 12 bases. V lost 4 bases, J lost 8 bases, and 9 bases stayed unmatched. The CDR3 is 16 residues long. Germline loops: CDR1 SGHVS, CDR2 FQNEAQ. The CDR3 loop is CASSSPSGRGVDEQFF. CDR3 DNA: TGTGCCAGCAGCTCCCCTAGCGGGAGGGGGGTCGATGAGCAGTTCTTC.

This clone was seen a handful of times. The V gene is TRBV19, the J gene TRBJ1-2; D might be TRBD1 (6 bases). The CDR3 spans 12 residues. V was pared by 5 bases and J by 4 bases, with 8 bases between. Looked up from germline, CDR1 is LNHDA and CDR2 is SQIVND (reference sequence). CDR3 sequence reads: CASSDRTYGYTF. The CDR3 nucleotides are TGTGCCAGTAGTGACAGGACCTATGGCTACACCTTC.

This clone was counted between two and nine times. The rearrangement uses TRBV7-2 and TRBJ2-5, with 8 bases matching TRBD2. The V gene end was trimmed by 4 bases and the J gene end by 2 bases; junction bases not matched to a gene: 9. Germline V gene sequence: CDR1 SGHTA, CDR2 FQGNSA. CDR3 length: 16 amino acids. The CDR3 reads CASSSSFAGGQETQYF. Written as DNA, the CDR3 is TGTGCCAGCAGCTCCTCCTTTGCGGGAGGACAAGAGACCCAGTACTTC.

This sequence joins TRBV6-1 and TRBJ2-1; TRBD2 aligns across 11 bases. The germline V gene encodes CDR1 MNHNS and CDR2 SASEGT. The CDR3 sequence is 14 residues long. Losses at the gene ends were 5 bases for V and 4 bases for J; bases not matched to a gene: 1. The CDR3 protein is CASSIAGGYNEQFF. As DNA, the CDR3 is TGTGCCAGCAGTATAGCGGGAGGGTACAATGAGCAGTTCTTC.

This clone has only a few counts. V usage is TRBV6-6 and J usage is TRBJ2-7; 7 bases map to TRBD1. Losses at the gene ends were 6 bases for V and 0 bases for J; bases not matched to a gene: 5. Germline V lookup: CDR1 MNHNY, CDR2 SVGAGI (reference sequence). CDR3 length: 14 residues. DNA for the CDR3: TGTGCCAGCAGCTCGGACAGGCCCTCCTACGAGCAGTACGTC. Its protein is CASSSDRPSYEQYV.

The rearrangement joins TRBV7-2 to TRBJ2-7, with 10 nucleotides matching TRBD1. Unmatched junction bases numbered 5, after V lost 1 base and J lost 5 bases. The CDR3 is 15 residues long. Germline values: CDR1 SGHTA, CDR2 FQGNSA. CDR3 coding DNA: TGTGCCAGCAGCTTAGGTGGGACAGGGGTGGACGAGCAGTACTTC. It specifies CASSLGGTGVDEQYF.

The V and J genes are TRBV28 and TRBJ1-5; 7 nucleotides match TRBD1. In germline, CDR1 is MDHEN, CDR2 SYDVKM. The CDR3 totals 14 residues. After removal of 10 bases from V and 2 bases from J, the junction contained 8 bases not matched to a gene. The CDR3 region has the DNA TGTGCCACCGAGGGGGCCCTCGGCAATCAGCCCCAGCATTTT. It encodes CATEGALGNQPQHF. Full variable domain (remainder filled in from reference TRBV28 and TRBJ1-5): DVKVTQSSRYLVKRTGEKVFLECVQDMDHENMFWYRQDPGLGLRLIYFSYDVKMKEKGDIPEGYSVSREKKERFSLILESASTNQTSMYLCATEGALGNQPQHFGDGTRLSIL.

The chain is built from TRBV10-3 and TRBJ2-3; possible D gene TRBD1, 6 bases. The CDR3 totals 15 residues. Germline V gives CDR1 ENHRY, CDR2 SYGVKD. V lost 6 bases and J 2 bases, leaving 15 bases between the germline ends. CDR3 in amino acids: CAIRGQIEYTDTQYF. The CDR3 DNA follows: TGTGCCATCAGAGGACAGATCGAGTACACAGATACGCAGTATTTT.

The chain is built from TRBV29-1 and TRBJ2-7; a weak D match, TRBD2 (6 bases). V lost 7 bases, J lost 3 bases, and 10 bases lay in between. This CDR3 has 11 residues. Germline CDR1 and CDR2: SQVTM and ANQGSEA. CDR3 nucleotides: TGCAGCGCGACTAGTAACTACGAGCAGTACTTC. It encodes CSATSNYEQYF.

This clone appeared a few times. This chain links TRBV5-1 with TRBJ2-3, with D perhaps TRBD2 (6 bases). The CDR3 loop spans 14 amino acids. Trimming left V 4 bases short and J 1 base short, with 10 bases between. Germline assignment: CDR1 SGHRS and CDR2 YFSETQ. This CDR3 reads CASSTGLRTDTQYF. The CDR3 region has the DNA TGCGCCAGCAGCACGGGACTTCGCACAGATACGCAGTATTTT.

The chain uses TRBV9 and TRBJ2-2; 8 nucleotides align to TRBD1. The CDR3 runs to 15 residues. With V trimmed by 3 bases and J by 4 bases, 5 bases remained unmatched. Germline V CDR1 and CDR2: SGDLS, YYNGEE. CDR3 protein: CASSAGQVVTGELFF. CDR3 DNA: TGTGCCAGCAGCGCGGGACAGGTGGTCACCGGGGAGCTGTTTTTT.

This clone was seen a handful of times. CDR3 in amino acids: CASSQVYGRGSGSNEQFF. CDR3 sequence (DNA): TGCGCCAGCAGCCAAGTATATGGGAGGGGTAGCGGGAGCAATGAGCAGTTCTTC. The chain has TRBV4-1 and TRBJ2-1; 9 nucleotides agree with TRBD2. CDR3 length: 18 residues. From germline, CDR1 is MGHRA and CDR2 YSYEKL. V shed 1 base, J shed 6 bases, and the junction held 13 bases outside the gene matches.

This clone came up a few times. The genes are TRBV19 and TRBJ1-2; D is undetermined. V was shortened by 5 bases and J by 0 bases, with 13 bases between the two germline ends. The CDR3 consists of 15 residues. Germline CDR1 is LNHDA and CDR2 is SQIVND (reference sequence). The CDR3 is CASSALHQANYGYTF. For the CDR3, the DNA is TGTGCCAGTAGTGCCCTTCACCAGGCTAACTATGGCTACACCTTC.

This clone was recorded a few times. V usage is TRBV6-5 and J usage is TRBJ1-2, with 7 nucleotides matching TRBD1. The CDR3 has 16 residues. Trimming removed 4 bases from V and 1 base from J; junction bases left unmatched: 9. The germline V gene encodes CDR1 MNHEY and CDR2 SVGAGI. This CDR3 reads CASSFLGTALNYGYTF. CDR3 bases: TGTGCCAGCAGTTTCCTCGGGACAGCTCTTAACTATGGCTACACCTTC.